The present T cell receptor (beta chain) was sequenced within a study of cytomegalovirus exposure and HLA in healthy donors. V was clipped by 8 bases and J by 12 bases, with 19 bases between them. The germline V gene encodes CDR1 SNHLY and CDR2 FYNNEI. The CDR3 spans 12 residues. A single count supports this clone. The repertoire was sequenced with immunoSEQ multiplex PCR; TCRdb's copy has only in-frame clones and lacks some. The data contain 120,000 to 150,000 clones, around 87% of them singletons. The sequence derives from a young man in good health and CMV-seropositive. The rearrangement uses TRBV2 and TRBJ2-5; D perhaps matches TRBD1 (5 bases). Sequencing was performed on PBMCs. The CDR3 loop reads CASGQNRGPEYF. CDR3 bases: TGTGCCAGCGGGCAAAATAGGGGCCCGGAGTACTTC.